The 12 T cell receptor beta chains presented below share a single source sample, sequenced in a study of healthy donors' naive CD4 and CD8 T cells. Starting from about 0.55 ug of total RNA, TCR libraries were made with linear amplification. TCRdb re-called the reads with MiXCR, one entry per CDR3 protein. The sample contains approximately 200,000 distinct CDR3 sequences, 65% to 75% of which appear only once. Sequenced material: naive CD4+ and CD8+ T cells sorted from blood, pooled from several donors. All receptors derive from a pool of human donors in good health; the sample pools cells from several healthy donors.

The chain employs TRBV10-3 and TRBJ2-6; 7 bases align to TRBD1. Germline CDR1 ENHRY, CDR2 SYGVKD. Losses at the gene ends were 9 bases for V and 0 bases for J; bases not matched to a gene: 2. The CDR3 is 14 amino acids. CDR3 sequence: CAIGTDSGANVLTF. The CDR3 region has the DNA TGTGCCATAGGGACAGACTCTGGGGCCAACGTCCTGACTTTC.

The chain joins TRBV29-1 to TRBJ2-7; no definite D call. CDR3 length: 11 amino acids. V was cut by 3 bases and J by 6 bases, with 9 bases left in between. The germline V gene has CDR1 SQVTM and CDR2 ANQGSEA. CDR3 protein: CSVDLKGEQYF. In DNA, the CDR3 is TGCAGCGTTGACCTAAAGGGCGAGCAGTACTTC.

This chain links TRBV15 with TRBJ2-7, with 7 bases matching TRBD1. The CDR3 runs to 14 residues. With 3 bases clipped from V and 5 bases from J, the junction kept 7 bases outside the gene matches. Germline CDR1 LNHNV, CDR2 YYDKDF (reference sequence). The CDR3 region is CATSRPRGFDEQYF. DNA of the CDR3: TGTGCCACCAGCAGGCCCAGGGGGTTCGACGAGCAGTACTTC.

CDR3 in amino acids: CASSTQMGNTEAFF. CDR3 nucleotide sequence: TGTGCCAGTAGTACACAAATGGGGAACACTGAAGCTTTCTTT. The chain has TRBV19 and TRBJ1-1; no definite D call. The CDR3 totals 14 residues. Trimming cost V 4 bases and J 1 base, with 10 bases left between them. Per germline, CDR1 LNHDA and CDR2 SQIVND (reference sequence).

Points on this clonotype: The germline gene is not matched at one end of the junction; a read error may be the cause. The chain has TRBV5-1 and TRBJ2-7; 7 nucleotides align to TRBD1. This CDR3 comprises 13 residues. CDR1 and CDR2 from the germline V gene are SGHRS and YFSETQ. The CDR3 region is CASSHRDRDEQYF. The CDR3 DNA reads TGTGCCAGCAGTCACCGGGACAGAGACGAGCAGTACTTC.

The J gene is TRBJ2-7, the V gene TRBV4-3, with D unclear. Germline V gene sequence: CDR1 LGHNA, CDR2 YSLEER. V was pared by 1 base and J by 1 base, with 5 bases between. The length of the CDR3 is 13 residues. The CDR3 spells CASSQAPSYEQYF. For the CDR3, the DNA is TGCGCCAGCAGCCAAGCTCCATCCTACGAGCAGTACTTC.

V usage is TRBV18 and J usage is TRBJ1-1; D not certain. Trimming stripped 3 bases from V and 0 bases from J, with 14 bases between. From germline, CDR1 is KGHSH and CDR2 LQKENI. The CDR3 sequence is 16 residues long. The CDR3 reads CASSPLELEVNTEAFF. The CDR3 DNA is TGTGCCAGCTCACCTTTGGAGCTGGAGGTGAACACTGAAGCTTTCTTT.

This clonotype turned up a few times. The chain recombines TRBV29-1 with TRBJ2-1, with D hard to call. This CDR3 contains 10 residues. Per germline, CDR1 SQVTM and CDR2 ANQGSEA. The germline V and J ends were trimmed by 2 bases and 7 bases, with 3 bases remaining between them. In DNA, the CDR3 is TGCAGCGTTGAAAGGAATGAGCAGTTCTTC. Translation gives CSVERNEQFF.

This clonotype was seen a single time. The chain employs TRBV11-2 and TRBJ2-7, with D maybe TRBD2 (6 bases). Trimming shortened V by 5 bases and J by 4 bases, and 15 bases separated the two germline ends. Per the germline V gene, CDR1 is SGHAT and CDR2 is FQNNGV. This CDR3 spans 14 amino acids. CDR3 amino acids: CASSPGGYQYEQYF. DNA for the CDR3: TGTGCCAGCAGCCCTGGGGGGTACCAATACGAGCAGTACTTC.

The chain has TRBV5-6 and TRBJ2-5; 7 bases map to TRBD1. Unmatched junction bases numbered 8, after V lost 4 bases and J lost 8 bases. CDR3 length: 13 residues. Germline CDR1 and CDR2: SGHDT and YYEEEE. CDR3: CASSPRGLVTQYF. CDR3 bases: TGTGCCAGCAGCCCCAGGGGGTTGGTAACCCAGTACTTC.

This clonotype was seen only once. The genes are TRBV5-4 and TRBJ1-2; 9 bases are shared with TRBD1. Per germline, CDR1 SGHNT and CDR2 YYREEE (reference sequence). The CDR3 runs to 17 residues. The V and J ends lost 2 bases and 2 bases, in that order; junction bases with no gene match: 10. The CDR3 nucleotides are TGTGCCAGCAGCTTTCGGATACCGGGACAGGGAAACTATGGCTACACCTTC. It translates to CASSFRIPGQGNYGYTF.

The chain joins TRBV25-1 to TRBJ2-7; 9 bases align to TRBD1. Losses at the gene ends were 3 bases for V and 4 bases for J; bases not matched to a gene: 10. This CDR3 region has 16 residues. Germline CDR1 reads MGHDK; CDR2 reads SYGVNS. The chain's CDR3 is CASSDVGTGYSYEQYF. In DNA form, the CDR3 reads TGTGCCAGCAGTGATGTTGGGACAGGGTATTCTTACGAGCAGTACTTC.